The 28 T cell receptor beta chains below all came from one sample that was sequenced in a study of cytomegalovirus exposure and HLA in healthy donors. Primers: 60 Vbeta forward and 13 Jbeta reverse. The assay was immunoSEQ multiplex PCR, and TCRdb's table has in-frame clones only and misses some. Its table records about 200,000 clones. The sample comprised PBMCs. All receptors come from a man aged 25-40 years in good health and CMV-seronegative.

The rearrangement uses TRBV19 and TRBJ1-2; 7 positions agree with TRBD1. After removal of 7 bases from V and 2 bases from J, the junction contained 4 bases not matched to a gene. From germline, CDR1 is LNHDA and CDR2 SQIVND (reference sequence). This CDR3 is 13 amino acids long. The CDR3 sequence is CASTRQGNYGYTF. The CDR3, as DNA: TGTGCCAGTACCCGACAGGGAAACTATGGCTACACCTTC.

The chain carries TRBV4-2 and TRBJ2-1; D may be TRBD1 (5 bases). V lost 1 base to trimming and J lost 4 bases, with 17 bases between them. Germline CDR1 and CDR2: LGHNA and YNFKEQ. This CDR3 comprises 17 residues. The CDR3 reads CASSQGAVTVIYNEQFF. The CDR3 region has the DNA TGTGCCAGCAGCCAAGGTGCGGTGACAGTGATATACAATGAGCAGTTCTTC.

The J gene is TRBJ1-5, the V gene TRBV6-5; tentatively, D is TRBD1 (6 bases). V was pared by 6 bases and J by 6 bases, with 15 bases between. The CDR3 has 14 residues. Germline lookup yields CDR1 MNHEY and CDR2 SVGAGI. CDR3 amino acids: CASRPQGFSQPQHF. The CDR3 nucleotides are TGTGCCAGCAGGCCACAGGGATTCTCTCAGCCCCAGCATTTT.

V usage is TRBV5-6 and J usage is TRBJ1-6; D is ambiguous. The germline V gene encodes CDR1 SGHDT and CDR2 YYEEEE. This CDR3 is built from 14 residues. Trimming cost V 3 bases and J 5 bases, with 9 bases left between them. CDR3 DNA sequence: TGTGCCAGCAGCTCGCTCACAGATAATTCACCCCTCCACTTT. It specifies CASSSLTDNSPLHF.

The rearrangement uses TRBV11-1 and TRBJ2-7; D is possibly TRBD2 (6 bases). From germline, CDR1 is SGHAT and CDR2 FQDESV (reference sequence). The CDR3 loop spans 14 amino acids. Trimming stripped 5 bases from V and 1 base from J, with 12 bases between. The CDR3 DNA follows: TGTGCCAGCAGCCCCTGGGGGAGGTCCTACGAGCAGTACTTC. Translating it yields CASSPWGRSYEQYF.

The V call is TRBV29-1, the J call TRBJ2-7; 8 nucleotides match TRBD1. With 7 bases clipped from V and 6 bases from J, the junction kept 11 bases outside the gene matches. This CDR3 region has 13 residues. Germline CDR1 reads SQVTM; CDR2 reads ANQGSEA. The CDR3 spells CSAADREGVEQYF. The DNA of the CDR3 is TGCAGCGCGGCGGACAGGGAAGGTGTCGAGCAGTACTTC.

This chain's CDR3 is CASSTLVGARTEAFF. The CDR3 coding sequence is TGTGCCAGCAGCACCCTGGTGGGGGCGCGTACTGAAGCTTTCTTT. The rearrangement uses TRBV11-2 and TRBJ1-1, with D perhaps matching TRBD1 (6 bases). Per germline, CDR1 SGHAT and CDR2 FQNNGV. V lost 5 bases, J lost 5 bases, and 18 bases lay in between. The CDR3 contains 15 residues.

V and J are TRBV5-1 and TRBJ1-4; 7 positions match TRBD1. Germline assignment: CDR1 SGHRS and CDR2 YFSETQ. The CDR3 consists of 15 residues. With V trimmed by 4 bases and J by 5 bases, 8 bases remained unmatched. The CDR3 DNA sequence: TGCGCCAGCAGCCTTGGAGGGACAGAGAATGAAAAACTGTTTTTT. Its protein is CASSLGGTENEKLFF.

The V and J genes are TRBV6-5 and TRBJ2-7; perhaps TRBD2 as D (6 bases). The CDR3 consists of 13 residues. Germline CDR1 reads MNHEY; CDR2 reads SVGAGI. The germline V and J ends were trimmed by 2 bases and 7 bases, with 12 bases remaining between them. DNA for the CDR3: TGTGCCAGCAGTTACCCATATGGGAGGGAGCAGTACTTC. It encodes CASSYPYGREQYF.

The CDR3 is CASSPRTSGIDFYEQYF. CDR3 DNA sequence: TGTGCCAGCTCACCACGGACTAGCGGGATCGATTTCTACGAGCAGTACTTC. The chain uses TRBV18 and TRBJ2-7; TRBD2 agrees at 12 bases. CDR1 and CDR2 (germline): KGHSH, LQKENI. The CDR3 loop spans 17 amino acids. The V segment lost 1 base and the J segment 3 bases; nucleotides outside the gene matches: 7.

The chain recombines TRBV25-1 with TRBJ2-2; D perhaps matches TRBD1 (6 bases). V was shortened by 7 bases and J by 3 bases, with 15 bases between the two germline ends. This CDR3 has 15 amino acids. Per the germline V gene, CDR1 is MGHDK and CDR2 is SYGVNS. CDR3 amino acids: CASTMGPGDTGELFF. Written as DNA, the CDR3 is TGTGCCAGCACTATGGGTCCAGGGGACACCGGGGAGCTGTTTTTT.

This CDR3 is CASSPRLAGLTGELFF. The CDR3 bases are TGTGCCAGCTCACCCCGACTAGCGGGCTTAACCGGGGAGCTGTTTTTT. The chain links TRBV18 to TRBJ2-2; TRBD2 matches 10 bases. The CDR3 loop spans 16 amino acids. The germline CDR1 and CDR2 sequences are KGHSH and LQKENI. V lost 3 bases and J lost 5; bases outside the gene matches: 6.

This sequence joins TRBV14 and TRBJ2-1; maybe TRBD1 (6 bases). The CDR3 contains 14 residues. V was pared by 4 bases and J by 3 bases, with 10 bases between. The germline CDR1 and CDR2 sequences are SGHDN and FVKESK. CDR3 amino acids: CASSPWDNYNEQFF. The CDR3 DNA is TGTGCCAGCAGCCCGTGGGACAACTACAATGAGCAGTTCTTC.

The chain is built from TRBV25-1 and TRBJ2-1; 8 nucleotides match TRBD1. The V gene's germline CDR1 is MGHDK and CDR2 SYGVNS. The CDR3 is 15 residues long. With V trimmed by 1 base and J by 3 bases, 2 bases remained unmatched. Here the CDR3 reads CASSELDRDYNEQFF. In DNA, the CDR3 is TGTGCCAGCAGTGAATTGGACAGGGACTACAATGAGCAGTTCTTC.

The J gene is TRBJ1-4, the V gene TRBV4-1; D uncertain. This CDR3 spans 19 amino acids. V dropped 3 bases and J dropped 2 bases, with 22 bases sitting between them. The germline gives CDR1 MGHRA, CDR2 YSYEKL. In DNA, the CDR3 is TGCGCCAGCAGCCATAAGATATCCTCCGAGCAGGTTACTAATGAAAAACTGTTTTTT. The encoded protein is CASSHKISSEQVTNEKLFF.

The chain has TRBV5-1 and TRBJ1-6; 7 bases agree with TRBD1. The ends lost 1 base at V and 14 bases at J; junction bases unmatched: 21. This CDR3 has 18 amino acids. Looked up from germline, CDR1 is SGHRS and CDR2 is YFSETQ. The CDR3 DNA is TGCGCCAGCAGCTTGCCTCCGGACAGGAACATAGATGTACGGTCCCTCCACTTT. Amino acids: CASSLPPDRNIDVRSLHF.

The chain carries TRBV9 and TRBJ2-2, with 8 bases aligning to TRBD2. J gave up 7 bases and V 0 bases, and 8 bases lay outside the gene matches. Per the germline V gene, CDR1 is SGDLS and CDR2 is YYNGEE. The CDR3 has 16 residues. The chain's CDR3 is CASSVGVGGAFGELFF. CDR3 bases: TGTGCCAGCAGCGTAGGGGTCGGGGGGGCCTTCGGGGAGCTGTTTTTT.

This chain connects TRBV29-1 to TRBJ1-1; tentatively, D is TRBD1 (6 bases). Germline CDR1 is SQVTM and CDR2 is ANQGSEA. Trimming left V 6 bases short and J 0 bases short, with 8 bases between. The CDR3 is 12 residues long. CDR3 nucleotide sequence: TGCAGCGTCGAGGGGGTGAACACTGAAGCTTTCTTT. Amino acid sequence: CSVEGVNTEAFF.

This chain joins TRBV7-2 and TRBJ2-7; 11 bases match TRBD2. Germline V gene data show CDR1 as SGHTA and CDR2 as FQGNSA. The CDR3 has 14 residues. V shed 6 bases, J shed 5 bases, and the junction held 6 bases outside the gene matches. The CDR3 sequence: CASRPSGGPDEQYF. In DNA, the CDR3 is TGTGCCAGCAGACCTAGCGGGGGGCCGGACGAGCAGTACTTC.

A note on this clone: This sample includes further DNA sequences coding for the same CDR3. J is TRBJ1-5 and V is TRBV6-5; 8 nucleotides match TRBD1. The CDR3 sequence is 16 residues long. CDR1 and CDR2 from the germline V gene are MNHEY and SVGAGI. The junction had 6 bases not matched to a gene; V was cut back by 3 bases and J by 2 bases. The CDR3 protein is CASSYGQGGGNQPQHF. CDR3 bases: TGTGCCAGCAGTTATGGACAGGGCGGCGGCAATCAGCCCCAGCATTTT.

In the case of this clone: This sample includes further DNA sequences coding for the same CDR3. The chain joins TRBV5-1 to TRBJ1-1, with a weak D call TRBD1 (5 bases). V shed 4 bases and J shed 4 bases, with 11 bases lying between them. The CDR3 consists of 13 residues. From germline, CDR1 is SGHRS and CDR2 YFSETQ. The CDR3 coding sequence is TGCGCCAGCAGCCCCGGGGGGTTCACTGAAGCTTTCTTT. Translating it yields CASSPGGFTEAFF.

The V and J genes are TRBV18 and TRBJ2-7, with D possibly being TRBD2 (6 bases). CDR1 and CDR2 (germline): KGHSH, LQKENI. The CDR3 runs 15 residues. The germline V and J ends were trimmed by 2 bases and 1 base, with 12 bases remaining between them. The CDR3 nucleotides read TGTGCCAGCTCACCAGGGGCGGGGCGGTCCTACGAGCAGTACTTC. Protein product: CASSPGAGRSYEQYF.

V usage is TRBV6-5 and J usage is TRBJ2-7; a possible D gene is TRBD1 (6 bases). This CDR3 contains 15 residues. Per germline, CDR1 MNHEY and CDR2 SVGAGI. The germline V and J ends were trimmed by 4 bases and 2 bases, with 15 bases remaining between them. The CDR3 bases are TGTGCCAGCAGTTCACGACCGACAGGAACCTACGAGCAGTACTTC. Translated: CASSSRPTGTYEQYF.

The rearrangement uses TRBV10-3 and TRBJ1-5, with D possibly matching TRBD1 (5 bases). Germline loops: CDR1 ENHRY, CDR2 SYGVKD. The CDR3 extends over 15 amino acids. V lost 10 bases and J lost 1, with 17 bases in between. This chain's CDR3 is CATQEGRGSNQPQHF. CDR3 DNA sequence: TGTGCCACCCAGGAGGGTCGGGGGAGCAATCAGCCCCAGCATTTT.

The gene calls are TRBV5-1 and TRBJ1-1, with D possibly TRBD1 on 6 matching bases. Trimming pared 4 bases from V and 1 base from J, leaving 17 bases between. The CDR3 is 16 residues long. From germline, CDR1 is SGHRS and CDR2 YFSETQ. The CDR3 spells CASSQFGGRANTEAFF. In nucleotides, the CDR3 is TGCGCCAGCAGCCAATTTGGGGGCAGGGCGAACACTGAAGCTTTCTTT.

V gene TRBV10-3 combines with J gene TRBJ2-4; 8 nucleotides line up with TRBD1. Germline V CDR1 and CDR2: ENHRY, SYGVKD. V dropped 10 bases and J dropped 0; count of bases not matched to a gene: 8. There are 15 residues in the CDR3. The CDR3 sequence is CATAGGEIAKNIQYF. The CDR3 DNA follows: TGTGCCACCGCAGGGGGCGAGATAGCCAAAAACATTCAGTACTTC.

The V and J genes are TRBV30 and TRBJ1-6; D gene uncertain. The V gene's germline CDR1 is GTSNPN and CDR2 SVGIG (reference sequence). The V and J ends lost 0 bases and 7 bases respectively, with 16 bases between them. The CDR3 length is 16 residues. The DNA of the CDR3 is TGTGCCTGGAGTGTACGGTCCGCAGGCCTAAATTCACCCCTCCACTTT. This sequence encodes CAWSVRSAGLNSPLHF.

The V gene is TRBV18, the J gene TRBJ1-1; D ambiguous. V gave up 1 base and J gave up 1 base, with 4 bases separating them. The germline V gene encodes CDR1 KGHSH and CDR2 LQKENI. The CDR3 is 13 residues long. The CDR3 loop is CASSPLKNTEAFF. CDR3 coding DNA: TGTGCCAGCTCACCACTCAAGAACACTGAAGCTTTCTTT.